Each of the 31 T cell receptor beta chains below was sequenced from the same sample in a study of shared clonotypes between healthy human individuals (dated by TCRdb to the early 2020s). Library preparation was by the immunoSEQ multiplex PCR assay. TCRdb mirrors the immuneACCESS table, restricted to in-frame sequences. Some clones are absent from its copies; in checked studies, under half trace to an unresolved V gene, and the reason for the others is unknown. Across this sample there are around 1.4 million clones, with about 98.5% seen only once. 0.36% of the sample comes from the top ten. Source material: naive CD4+ T cells sorted from blood. The sample's cell subset or site, from its label and the paper: CD45RA+ positively selected. The origin of the receptors is a man aged 25-45 years in good health.

This clone was picked up one time. The gene calls are TRBV11-2 and TRBJ2-7; D might be TRBD1 (5 bases). The V gene lost 0 bases and the J gene lost 3 bases, with 15 bases spanning the gap. Germline CDR1 is SGHAT and CDR2 is FQNNGV. This CDR3 comprises 16 residues. The CDR3 DNA reads TGTGCCAGCAGCTTAGAGAAAGGGGTTGAAATCTACGAGCAGTACTTC. Translated, it gives CASSLEKGVEIYEQYF. The full variable domain, its missing parts supplied by reference TRBV11-2 and TRBJ2-7, is EAGVAQSPRYKIIEKRQSVAFWCNPISGHATLYWYQQILGQGPKLLIQFQNNGVVDDSQLPKDRFSAERLKGVDSTLKIQPAKLEDSAVYLCASSLEKGVEIYEQYFGPGTRLTVT.

This chain connects TRBV7-2 to TRBJ2-7; D call uncertain. V was pared by 4 bases and J by 5 bases, with 9 bases between. The CDR3 length is 12 residues. Germline values: CDR1 SGHTA, CDR2 FQGNSA. The CDR3: CASSSTTNEQYF. In DNA, the CDR3 is TGTGCCAGCAGCTCCACTACTAACGAGCAGTACTTC.

The gene calls are TRBV7-3 and TRBJ2-2; 12 nucleotides line up with TRBD2. Germline V gene sequence: CDR1 SGHTA, CDR2 FQGTGA. The CDR3 extends over 15 amino acids. V shed 5 bases, J shed 5 bases, and the junction held 3 bases outside the gene matches. CDR3 DNA: TGTGCCAGCAGCATCGGACTAGCGGGGACCGGGGAGCTGTTTTTT. Translating gives CASSIGLAGTGELFF.

The gene calls are TRBV7-2 and TRBJ2-3, with 8 nucleotides matching TRBD2. Germline CDR1 reads SGHTA; CDR2 reads FQGNSA. This CDR3 is built from 15 residues. Trimming cost V 2 bases and J 5 bases; bases outside gene matches: 6. CDR3: CASSLTAGVVDTQYF. The CDR3 DNA reads TGTGCCAGCAGCTTAACAGCGGGAGTAGTAGATACGCAGTATTTT.

The V gene is TRBV28, the J gene TRBJ2-3; TRBD2 agrees at 8 bases. The germline gives CDR1 MDHEN, CDR2 SYDVKM. V dropped 8 bases and J dropped 4; count of bases not matched to a gene: 11. The CDR3 extends over 15 amino acids. The CDR3 nucleotides are TGTGCCAGCTCCATCCCCGGGACTAGTTCAGATACGCAGTATTTT. This translates into CASSIPGTSSDTQYF. Filled out from reference TRBV28 and TRBJ2-3, the complete variable domain reads DVKVTQSSRYLVKRTGEKVFLECVQDMDHENMFWYRQDPGLGLRLIYFSYDVKMKEKGDIPEGYSVSREKKERFSLILESASTNQTSMYLCASSIPGTSSDTQYFGPGTRLTVL.

The V call is TRBV11-2, the J call TRBJ2-7; the match to TRBD1 covers 8 bases. Looked up from germline, CDR1 is SGHAT and CDR2 is FQNNGV. The CDR3 contains 14 residues. The V segment lost 7 bases and the J segment 2 bases; nucleotides outside the gene matches: 7. The CDR3 DNA sequence: TGTGCCAGCACCAGACAGGGGTTCCCCTACGAGCAGTACTTC. Its protein is CASTRQGFPYEQYF.

V is TRBV28 and J is TRBJ1-5; D is ambiguous. This CDR3 spans 14 amino acids. The germline CDR1 and CDR2 sequences are MDHEN and SYDVKM. V gave up 7 bases and J gave up 1 base, with 11 bases separating them. The CDR3 DNA reads TGTGCCAGCACCACCTTGCAGAGCAATCAGCCCCAGCATTTT. Amino acid sequence: CASTTLQSNQPQHF.

The V and J genes are TRBV2 and TRBJ2-7, with D uncertain. The CDR3 consists of 13 residues. Germline values: CDR1 SNHLY, CDR2 FYNNEI. Trimming shortened V by 5 bases and J by 0 bases, and 8 bases separated the two germline ends. The CDR3 nucleotides are TGTGCCAGCAGTAAGCAGACCTCCTACGAGCAGTACTTC. Translating gives CASSKQTSYEQYF.

The sample holds one count of this clone. The J gene is TRBJ2-7, the V gene TRBV13; 13 nucleotides agree with TRBD2. The junction had 11 bases not matched to a gene; V was cut back by 4 bases and J by 5 bases. The germline CDR1 and CDR2 sequences are PRHDT and FYEKMQ (reference sequence). The length of the CDR3 is 17 residues. This CDR3 is CASSYWASTSGRNEQYF. The CDR3 nucleotides are TGTGCCAGCAGCTATTGGGCCTCGACTAGCGGGAGGAACGAGCAGTACTTC.

V usage is TRBV6-1 and J usage is TRBJ2-7, with 9 nucleotides matching TRBD1. Germline lookup yields CDR1 MNHNS and CDR2 SASEGT. This CDR3 spans 14 amino acids. Trimming removed 8 bases from V and 6 bases from J; junction bases left unmatched: 11. CDR3 nucleotides: TGTGCCAGCCTTGCCGGGACAGGGTGGGGCGAGCAGTACTTC. It translates to CASLAGTGWGEQYF.

The gene calls are TRBV4-3 and TRBJ2-7; D might be TRBD1 (6 bases). Germline V gene data show CDR1 as LGHNA and CDR2 as YSLEER. This CDR3 is 13 amino acids long. Trimming pared 5 bases from V and 3 bases from J, leaving 11 bases between. CDR3 DNA sequence: TGCGCCAGCAGCACTCGACAGGACTACGAGCAGTACTTC. This translates into CASSTRQDYEQYF.

This chain uses TRBV18 with TRBJ1-2; D possibly corresponds to TRBD1 (6 bases). This CDR3 is 15 amino acids long. The germline gives CDR1 KGHSH, CDR2 LQKENI. The V and J ends lost 5 bases and 2 bases respectively, with 15 bases between them. The CDR3 region is CASSTWGARNYGYTF. CDR3 in DNA: TGTGCCAGCTCAACGTGGGGGGCCAGAAACTATGGCTACACCTTC.

The chain uses TRBV30 and TRBJ2-7, with 11 bases matching TRBD2. With 0 bases clipped from V and 7 bases from J, the junction kept 8 bases outside the gene matches. CDR3 size: 15 residues. The germline gives CDR1 GTSNPN, CDR2 SVGIG (reference sequence). CDR3 nucleotide sequence: TGTGCCTGGAGTGTTATAGCGGGAGGGCTGGGGGAGCAGTACTTC. Translating gives CAWSVIAGGLGEQYF.

This clone was picked up one time. Other nucleotide sequences in the sample specify the same CDR3. The chain joins TRBV10-3 to TRBJ2-3; D ambiguous. The CDR3 runs to 11 residues. CDR1 ENHRY and CDR2 SYGVKD come from the germline V gene. Trimming stripped 4 bases from V and 5 bases from J, with 4 bases between. This CDR3 is CAISGGDTQYF. The CDR3 DNA is TGTGCCATCAGTGGAGGAGATACGCAGTATTTT.

This chain uses TRBV5-1 with TRBJ2-7, with D maybe TRBD1 (5 bases). Trimming pared 0 bases from V and 0 bases from J, leaving 10 bases between. The CDR3 sequence is 15 residues long. CDR1 is SGHRS, CDR2 YFSETQ, per germline. Here the CDR3 DNA reads TGCGCCAGCAGCTTGGGGGGCAATCCCTCCTACGAGCAGTACTTC. Encoded protein: CASSLGGNPSYEQYF.

This sequence joins TRBV6-5 and TRBJ2-1; D may be TRBD1 (6 bases). V lost 0 bases to trimming and J lost 5 bases, with 11 bases between them. Germline V gene data show CDR1 as MNHEY and CDR2 as SVGAGI. The CDR3 loop spans 15 amino acids. The CDR3 here is CASSYSLGAHNEQFF. As DNA, the CDR3 is TGTGCCAGCAGTTACTCGTTGGGGGCACACAATGAGCAGTTCTTC.

The gene calls are TRBV7-2 and TRBJ1-4; no definite D call. Trimming removed 5 bases from V and 5 bases from J, with 9 bases in between. The CDR3 covers 13 residues. Germline-derived CDR1 and CDR2 are SGHTA and FQGNSA. The CDR3 region has the DNA TGTGCCAGCAGCCCGGGCGGGAATGAAAAACTGTTTTTT. It is translated as CASSPGGNEKLFF. Looking up the rest from reference TRBV7-2 and TRBJ1-4 gives the full variable domain: GAGVSQSPSNKVTEKGKDVELRCDPISGHTALYWYRQSLGQGLEFLIYFQGNSAPDKSGLPSDRFSAERTGGSVSTLTIQRTQQEDSAVYLCASSPGGNEKLFFGSGTQLSVL.

V and J are TRBV29-1 and TRBJ2-3; TRBD2 aligns across 12 bases. The CDR3 loop spans 16 amino acids. Trimming took 2 bases from V and 2 from J; bases not matched to a gene: 5. The germline gives CDR1 SQVTM, CDR2 ANQGSEA. CDR3 DNA: TGCAGCGTTGAAAAAGGACTAGCGGGAAACACAGATACGCAGTATTTT. As protein: CSVEKGLAGNTDTQYF.

The CDR3 DNA reads as TGTGCCTGGATACAGGGTACCTACGAGCAGTACTTC. Protein sequence: CAWIQGTYEQYF. The chain has TRBV30 and TRBJ2-7; a possible D gene is TRBD1 (6 bases). CDR1 GTSNPN and CDR2 SVGIG come from the germline V gene (reference sequence). This CDR3 has 12 amino acids. V was cut by 4 bases and J by 2 bases, with 9 bases left in between. Variable domain in full (rest from reference TRBV30 and TRBJ2-7): SQTIHQWPATLVQPVGSPLSLECTVEGTSNPNLYWYRQAAGRGLQLLFYSVGIGQISSEVPQNLSASRPQDRQFILSSKKLLLSDSGFYLCAWIQGTYEQYFGPGTRLTVT.

V is TRBV29-1 and J is TRBJ1-4; D is ambiguous. Trimming stripped 2 bases from V and 8 bases from J, with 9 bases between. Germline values: CDR1 SQVTM, CDR2 ANQGSEA. The CDR3 length is 12 residues. The CDR3 loop is CSVEHTSEKLFF. In DNA form, the CDR3 reads TGCAGCGTTGAACATACATCGGAAAAACTGTTTTTT.

CDR3 sequence: CASRAGTHEQYF. Here the CDR3 DNA reads TGTGCCAGCAGGGCCGGGACCCACGAGCAGTACTTC. The chain combines TRBV6-5 with TRBJ2-7; either TRBD1 or TRBD2 may fit D (5 bases each). Germline assignment: CDR1 MNHEY and CDR2 SVGAGI. The CDR3 is 12 amino acids. V was shortened by 6 bases and J by 5 bases, with 11 bases between the two germline ends.

The rearrangement links TRBV5-6 to TRBJ2-7; D possibly corresponds to TRBD2 (6 bases). Germline CDR1 is SGHDT and CDR2 is YYEEEE. The V end lost 0 bases, the J end lost 6 bases, and 19 bases lay between the germline ends. The CDR3 is 16 amino acids. The CDR3 DNA follows: TGTGCCAGCAGCTTGGCGGCGGGATCAGGGTCCCTCGAGCAGTACTTC. This gives the protein CASSLAAGSGSLEQYF.

The CDR3 sequence: CASSLRTSGSDEQFF. CDR3 in DNA: TGTGCCAGCAGTCTAAGGACTAGCGGGAGCGATGAGCAGTTCTTC. The chain links TRBV28 to TRBJ2-1; the match to TRBD2 covers 13 bases. The CDR3 runs to 15 residues. V lost 5 bases, J lost 8 bases, and 6 bases stayed unmatched. CDR1 and CDR2 (germline): MDHEN, SYDVKM. Full variable domain (outside the CDR3, taken from reference TRBV28 and TRBJ2-1): DVKVTQSSRYLVKRTGEKVFLECVQDMDHENMFWYRQDPGLGLRLIYFSYDVKMKEKGDIPEGYSVSREKKERFSLILESASTNQTSMYLCASSLRTSGSDEQFFGPGTRLTVL.

The chain combines TRBV12-2 with TRBJ2-7. TRBV12-2 is a known pseudogene. The CDR3 spans 14 residues. The CDR3 nucleotides are TGTGCAAGTCGCCCCTTCGTACGTGCCCACGAGCAGTACTTC. It specifies CASRPFVRAHEQYF.

This clone came up once. The genes are TRBV6-1 and TRBJ1-5; D might be TRBD1 (6 bases). Trimming left V 3 bases short and J 2 bases short, with 20 bases between. Germline values: CDR1 MNHNS, CDR2 SASEGT. The CDR3 consists of 18 residues. The DNA of the CDR3 is TGTGCCAGCAGTGATCCCCGCAGATCCGGGGGGCGCAATCAGCCCCAGCATTTT. Amino acids: CASSDPRRSGGRNQPQHF.

The rearrangement uses TRBV7-2 and TRBJ2-7; a weak D match, TRBD2 (6 bases). V shed 1 base and J shed 6 bases, with 25 bases lying between them. CDR1 is SGHTA and CDR2 is FQGNSA in the germline V gene. This CDR3 is built from 18 residues. The CDR3 spells CASSLEGRSGRGSSEQYF. CDR3 sequence (DNA): TGTGCCAGCAGCTTAGAGGGTAGGAGCGGCCGGGGGTCATCCGAGCAGTACTTC.

The gene calls are TRBV18 and TRBJ2-5, with TRBD2 as a possible D gene (5 bases). The germline CDR1 and CDR2 sequences are KGHSH and LQKENI. CDR3 size: 16 residues. V lost 8 bases and J lost 2, with 21 bases in between. The DNA of the CDR3 is TGTGCCAGCCGGCGTTATGGGATGTCGGGGCAAGAGACCCAGTACTTC. The encoded protein is CASRRYGMSGQETQYF.

The chain is built from TRBV15 and TRBJ2-2; a weak D match, TRBD2 (5 bases). V lost 0 bases, J lost 4 bases, and 6 bases lay in between. From germline, CDR1 is LNHNV and CDR2 YYDKDF (reference sequence). The CDR3 is 14 amino acids. CDR3 nucleotide sequence: TGTGCCACCAGCAGAGATAGCGTCACCGGGGAGCTGTTTTTT. As protein: CATSRDSVTGELFF. The full variable domain, its missing parts supplied by reference TRBV15 and TRBJ2-2, is DAMVIQNPRYQVTQFGKPVTLSCSQTLNHNVMYWYQQKSSQAPKLLFHYYDKDFNNEADTPDNFQSRRPNTSFCFLDIRSPGLGDTAMYLCATSRDSVTGELFFGEGSRLTVL.

As for this clone: The sample has other DNA sequences that encode this CDR3 too. The chain joins TRBV11-2 to TRBJ2-5, with D uncertain. Germline loops: CDR1 SGHAT, CDR2 FQNNGV. Deletions cut 5 bases from V and 1 base from J, with 2 bases between. This CDR3 region has 11 residues. In DNA, the CDR3 is TGTGCCAGCAGCCGCCAAGAGACCCAGTACTTC. Translated, it gives CASSRQETQYF.

On this clone itself: The sample contains more than one DNA sequence encoding this CDR3. This rearrangement joins TRBV15 to TRBJ2-1; D not resolved. The germline CDR1 and CDR2 sequences are LNHNV and YYDKDF (reference sequence). The CDR3 sequence is 12 residues long. V was shortened by 1 base and J by 3 bases, with 1 base between the two germline ends. The CDR3 region is CATSRVYNEQFF. CDR3 sequence (DNA): TGTGCCACCAGCAGAGTCTACAATGAGCAGTTCTTC.

This chain connects TRBV7-3 to TRBJ1-2; perhaps TRBD1 as D (6 bases). The CDR3 contains 13 residues. CDR1 is SGHTA and CDR2 is FQGTGA in the germline V gene. V lost 5 bases and J 2 bases, leaving 9 bases between the germline ends. This chain's CDR3 is CASSPTGNYGYTF. The CDR3, as DNA: TGTGCCAGCAGCCCCACAGGGAACTATGGCTACACCTTC. Using reference TRBV7-3 and TRBJ1-2 for the parts outside the CDR3, the full variable domain is GAGVSQTPSNKVTEKGKYVELRCDPISGHTALYWYRQSLGQGPEFLIYFQGTGAADDSGLPNDRFFAVRPEGSVSTLKIQRTERGDSAVYLCASSPTGNYGYTFGSGTRLTVV.